These 10 T cell receptor beta chains were sequenced from one sample in a study of monozygotic twins with inflammatory bowel disease. One entry per CDR3 protein, without DNA, is what TCRdb gives after re-calling the 5' RACE reads. The sample features under 350,000 distinct CDR3 sequences, with about 5% in its top ten. Sequenced: blood. The receptors were sampled from a human donor with ulcerative colitis or Crohn's disease, or a healthy co-twin of an affected twin (not recorded which).

V and J are TRBV20-1 and TRBJ2-2. The CDR3 contains 15 residues. Germline CDR1 reads DFQATT; CDR2 reads SNEGSKA (reference sequence). The CDR3 spells CSARELAGSTGELFF.

The rearrangement links TRBV18 to TRBJ1-1. The CDR3 has 13 residues. Germline V gene lookup returns CDR1 KGHSH and CDR2 LQKENI. The chain's CDR3 is CASSPSQNTEAFF. Full variable domain (outside the CDR3, taken from reference TRBV18 and TRBJ1-1): NAGVMQNPRHLVRRRGQEARLRCSPMKGHSHVYWYRQLPEEGLKFMVYLQKENIIDESGMPKERFSAEFPKEGPSILRIQQVVRGDSAAYFCASSPSQNTEAFFGQGTRLTVV.

The CDR3 sequence: CASSERGDSSYNEQFF. The chain uses TRBV6-1 and TRBJ2-1; the TCRdb call, TRBD1, lacks DNA for checking. Looked up from germline, CDR1 is MNHNS and CDR2 is SASEGT. The CDR3 sequence is 16 residues long.

The chain combines TRBV4-3 with TRBJ2-7. The CDR3 spans 15 residues. In germline, CDR1 is LGHNA, CDR2 YSLEER. CDR3 loop: CASSQEESAAYEQYF.

V and J are TRBV14 and TRBJ1-6; without DNA, the TCRdb call of TRBD1 cannot be checked. The length of the CDR3 is 13 residues. Germline CDR1 and CDR2: SGHDN and FVKESK. The CDR3 loop is CASSQGTYSPLHF.

V is TRBV19 and J is TRBJ2-1; with no DNA, the TCRdb D assignment of TRBD2 cannot be verified. CDR1 LNHDA and CDR2 SQIVND come from the germline V gene (reference sequence). The CDR3 totals 17 residues. The CDR3 region is CASSRTGLAGNDVEQFF.

This chain links TRBV19 with TRBJ2-5; without DNA, the TCRdb call of TRBD1 cannot be checked. CDR3 length: 17 amino acids. Germline CDR1 LNHDA, CDR2 SQIVND (reference sequence). The CDR3 here is CASSPRLGSGTQETQYF.

This chain links TRBV15 with TRBJ2-3. The CDR3 totals 14 residues. Germline assignment: CDR1 LNHNV and CDR2 YYDKDF (reference sequence). The CDR3 loop reads CATSSERSTDTQYF. The full variable domain, with the rest looked up from reference TRBV15 and TRBJ2-3, is DAMVIQNPRYQVTQFGKPVTLSCSQTLNHNVMYWYQQKSSQAPKLLFHYYDKDFNNEADTPDNFQSRRPNTSFCFLDIRSPGLGDTAMYLCATSSERSTDTQYFGPGTRLTVL.

The chain uses TRBV12-3 or TRBV12-4 and TRBJ1-2. This CDR3 is built from 16 residues. The CDR3 spells CASTGEGRGSNYGYTF.

V usage is TRBV5-4 and J usage is TRBJ2-3; without DNA, the TCRdb call of TRBD2 cannot be checked. The CDR3 sequence is 16 residues long. Germline V gives CDR1 SGHNT, CDR2 YYREEE (reference sequence). CDR3: CASSPSGPSISDTQYF.